The 29 T cell receptor beta chains reported below all come from one sample, sequenced in a study of CD8 T cells in ankylosing spondylitis. TCRdb re-called the 5' RACE reads through MiXCR, storing one row per CDR3 protein. This sample has over 150,000 distinct CDR3 sequences; approximately 18% occur once, and the top ten carry around 4.7%. Sequencing input: blood, either unsorted or a sorted T cell fraction (not recorded which). The receptors come from a male donor aged 10-29 years with ankylosing spondylitis or in good health (not recorded which).

In its sample, this clonotype was seen many times. V gene TRBV12-3 or TRBV12-4 combines with J gene TRBJ2-1; 10 bases line up with TRBD2. CDR3 size: 13 residues. V gave up 7 bases and J gave up 5 bases; unmatched junction bases: 2. This CDR3 is CASIGLADNEQFF. The CDR3, as DNA: TGTGCCAGCATCGGACTAGCGGACAATGAGCAGTTCTTC.

This clonotype was picked up one time. The chain links TRBV29-1 to TRBJ2-7; no reliable D call. Germline V gene lookup returns CDR1 SQVTM and CDR2 ANQGSEA. This CDR3 is 10 amino acids long. V was clipped by 4 bases and J by 5 bases, with 6 bases between them. The CDR3 region is CSVGVHEQYF. The CDR3 DNA follows: TGCAGCGTTGGAGTCCACGAGCAGTACTTC.

This clonotype was seen repeatedly, ten times or more. The genes are TRBV2 and TRBJ2-1; D uncertain. Germline values: CDR1 SNHLY, CDR2 FYNNEI. The ends were cut back, 0 bases at V and 0 bases at J, with 9 bases in the middle. CDR3 length equals 16 residues. The CDR3 reads CASSEARGRSYNEQFF. The DNA for the CDR3 is TGTGCCAGCAGTGAAGCGCGTGGCCGCTCCTACAATGAGCAGTTCTTC.

This clonotype was counted many times. This chain joins TRBV5-1 and TRBJ2-1; 10 bases map to TRBD1. J lost 5 bases, V lost 4 bases, and 6 bases had no gene match. The germline gives CDR1 SGHRS, CDR2 YFSETQ. The CDR3 runs to 15 residues. The CDR3 here is CASSNGQGGNNEQFF. The CDR3 DNA is TGCGCCAGCAGCAATGGACAGGGGGGAAACAATGAGCAGTTCTTC.

This clonotype occurred a few times. The rearrangement links TRBV5-4 to TRBJ2-3; the D is unclear. Germline V gene lookup returns CDR1 SGHNT and CDR2 YYREEE (reference sequence). The V and J ends lost 5 bases and 3 bases respectively, with 10 bases between them. This CDR3 comprises 13 residues. CDR3 DNA sequence: TGTGCCAGCAGACCCGTTTTAACAGATACGCAGTATTTT. Amino acid sequence: CASRPVLTDTQYF.

This clonotype appeared many times. The chain has TRBV20-1 and TRBJ2-7, with TRBD2 matching 11 bases. The CDR3 is made up of 15 amino acids. Trimming cost V 2 bases and J 3 bases; bases outside gene matches: 6. Germline V gene sequence: CDR1 DFQATT, CDR2 SNEGSKA (reference sequence). CDR3 loop: CSARWTSGPIYEQYF. CDR3 in DNA: TGCAGTGCTAGATGGACTAGCGGGCCAATCTACGAGCAGTACTTC.

The V call is TRBV5-1, the J call TRBJ1-3; D remains unclear. V lost 4 bases, J lost 3 bases, and 17 bases lay in between. Germline V CDR1 and CDR2: SGHRS, YFSETQ. The CDR3 extends over 16 amino acids. The DNA of the CDR3 is TGCGCCAGCAGCGCCCCAGAAGCAAGCGGTGGAAACACCATATATTTT. This translates into CASSAPEASGGNTIYF.

This clonotype has at least ten counts. J is TRBJ2-5 and V is TRBV19; TRBD1 aligns across 7 bases. Germline CDR1 LNHDA, CDR2 SQIVND (reference sequence). CDR3 length equals 11 residues. J gave up 5 bases and V 11 bases, and 5 bases lay outside the gene matches. The CDR3, as DNA: TGTGCCTCGGCACAGGGGGAGACCCAGTACTTC. Its protein product is CASAQGETQYF.

This clonotype was picked up many times. The gene calls are TRBV5-5 and TRBJ2-3; 11 nucleotides align to TRBD2. The trim removed 5 bases at V and 0 bases at J, leaving 2 bases unmatched. This CDR3 comprises 15 residues. Germline V gene lookup returns CDR1 SGHKS and CDR2 YYEKEE (reference sequence). The CDR3: CASRRTSGSTDTQYF. CDR3 DNA: TGTGCCAGCAGAAGGACTAGCGGGAGCACAGATACGCAGTATTTT.

This clonotype came up many times. The rearrangement joins TRBV5-1 to TRBJ2-2; 9 bases fit TRBD2. This CDR3 has 16 amino acids. With V trimmed by 4 bases and J by 7 bases, 11 bases remained unmatched. Germline loops: CDR1 SGHRS, CDR2 YFSETQ. The DNA of the CDR3 is TGCGCCAGCAGCCCGCCGGGACTAGCCCTCGGCGGGGAGCTGTTTTTT. This translates into CASSPPGLALGGELFF.

The chain combines TRBV10-3 with TRBJ2-7; D is tentatively TRBD1 or TRBD2 (5 bases each). The CDR3 extends over 12 amino acids. The V and J ends lost 5 bases and 7 bases respectively, with 12 bases between them. From germline, CDR1 is ENHRY and CDR2 SYGVKD. DNA of the CDR3: TGTGCCATCAGTTCAGGGAGTCGAGAGCAGTACTTC. This translates into CAISSGSREQYF.

This clonotype was observed many times. The J gene is TRBJ2-1, the V gene TRBV6-2 or TRBV6-3; 7 bases fit TRBD2. CDR1 and CDR2 (germline): MNHEY, SVGEGT. V was clipped by 5 bases and J by 6 bases; unmatched bases: 13. The CDR3 consists of 16 residues. CDR3 in amino acids: CASSTLGTTVTNEQFF. The CDR3 DNA reads TGTGCCAGCAGTACCTTGGGGACTACGGTTACCAATGAGCAGTTCTTC.

Details on this clonotype: Compared with germline, one end of the junction differs, possibly owing to a read error. J is TRBJ2-1 and V is TRBV6-5; D gene ambiguous. There are 15 residues in the CDR3. Germline V gene sequence: CDR1 MNHEY, CDR2 SVGAGI. The CDR3 sequence is CASSFSGKPRLEEFF. DNA for the CDR3: TGTGCCAGCAGCTTCTCCGGTAAACCGCGTCTTGAGGAGTTCTTC.

The chain links TRBV6-4 to TRBJ2-1, with 8 bases lining up with TRBD2. The length of the CDR3 is 14 residues. Germline CDR1 and CDR2: MRHNA and SNTAGT. The junction had 4 bases not matched to a gene; V was cut back by 6 bases and J by 3 bases. CDR3: CASSETSDYNEQFF. The CDR3 DNA sequence: TGTGCCAGCAGCGAGACTAGCGACTACAATGAGCAGTTCTTC.

This clonotype was counted ten times or more. This chain links TRBV6-8 with TRBJ2-5; TRBD2 matches at 7 bases. Germline V gene sequence: CDR1 MNHGY, CDR2 SAAAGT. CDR3 length: 16 amino acids. V gave up 2 bases and J gave up 2 bases; unmatched junction bases: 8. As DNA, the CDR3 is TGTGCCAGCAGTTACGCCGAGGCTAGCGGACAAGAGACCCAGTACTTC. It encodes CASSYAEASGQETQYF.

Many counts were recorded for this clonotype. The V gene is TRBV5-1, the J gene TRBJ2-2; tentatively, D is TRBD1 or TRBD2 (5 bases each). Trimming shortened V by 5 bases and J by 5 bases, and 13 bases separated the two germline ends. Germline V gives CDR1 SGHRS, CDR2 YFSETQ. This CDR3 is 14 amino acids long. CDR3: CASRGDPHTGELFF. CDR3 DNA: TGCGCCAGCAGGGGGGACCCCCATACCGGGGAGCTGTTTTTT. The full variable domain, rest sourced from reference TRBV5-1 and TRBJ2-2, is KAGVTQTPRYLIKTRGQQVTLSCSPISGHRSVSWYQQTPGQGLQFLFEYFSETQRNKGNFPGRFSGRQFSNSRSEMNVSTLELGDSALYLCASRGDPHTGELFFGEGSRLTVL.

The chain employs TRBV20-1 and TRBJ1-2; D is unclear. The V and J ends lost 1 base and 3 bases respectively, with 12 bases between them. The CDR3 length is 14 residues. Per the germline V gene, CDR1 is DFQATT and CDR2 is SNEGSKA (reference sequence). CDR3 bases: TGCAGTGCTAGAGCCACGGAGAATTACTATGGCTACACCTTC. It is translated as CSARATENYYGYTF.

This sequence joins TRBV23-1 and TRBJ2-1; 12 nucleotides align to TRBD2. TRBV23-1 has ORF status, its function being uncertain. The CDR3 totals 23 residues. Trimming at V came to 0 bases and at J to 3 bases, leaving 21 bases not matched to a gene. For the CDR3, the DNA is TGCGCCAGCAGTCAATCCCGGCTCCTAAGTTGGCTAGCGGGAGGGTCCCTCTACAATGAGCAGTTCTTC. Amino acids: CASSQSRLLSWLAGGSLYNEQFF.

This clonotype was detected ten times or more. Here the CDR3 reads CASSLGGFYEQYF. CDR3 DNA: TGTGCCAGCAGTTTAGGGGGTTTCTACGAGCAGTACTTC. The genes are TRBV12-3 or TRBV12-4 and TRBJ2-7; D not resolved. V lost 1 base and J lost 3, with 7 bases in between. The CDR3 is made up of 13 amino acids.

Many counts were recorded for this clonotype. The chain carries TRBV4-1 and TRBJ2-1, with 7 bases that match TRBD1. Germline values: CDR1 MGHRA, CDR2 YSYEKL. J was trimmed by 9 bases and V by 1 base; bases with no gene match: 12. This CDR3 contains 16 residues. Here the CDR3 reads CASSQAPRQGHPEQFF. DNA for the CDR3: TGCGCCAGCAGCCAAGCCCCGCGACAGGGCCACCCTGAGCAGTTCTTC.

The chain combines TRBV19 with TRBJ2-3; the D gene could be TRBD1 or TRBD2 (5 bases each). The germline V gene encodes CDR1 LNHDA and CDR2 SQIVND (reference sequence). Trimming pared 6 bases from V and 4 bases from J, leaving 17 bases between. The CDR3 totals 15 residues. The CDR3 region has the DNA TGTGCCAGTAGATTCCGGGACCGCCCTTCAGATACGCAGTATTTT. Protein product: CASRFRDRPSDTQYF.

This clonotype was counted ten times or more. V gene TRBV5-1 combines with J gene TRBJ2-7; perhaps TRBD1 as D (5 bases). The ends were cut back, 4 bases at V and 4 bases at J, with 12 bases in the middle. CDR3 length equals 13 residues. Per germline, CDR1 SGHRS and CDR2 YFSETQ. The CDR3 bases are TGCGCCAGCAGCGGAACGACAGAGTACGAGCAGTACTTC. Protein sequence: CASSGTTEYEQYF.

The table lists this clonotype with a few counts. The rearrangement uses TRBV5-5 and TRBJ2-5; 12 nucleotides line up with TRBD2. Germline CDR1 reads SGHKS; CDR2 reads YYEKEE (reference sequence). This CDR3 spans 15 amino acids. The J segment lost 2 bases and the V segment lost 5 bases, leaving 4 bases of the junction unmatched. The CDR3 DNA reads as TGTGCCAGCAGTTGGACTAGCGGGATTCAAGAGACCCAGTACTTC. The encoded protein is CASSWTSGIQETQYF.

This clonotype was counted many times. The chain couples TRBV30 to TRBJ2-2; D may be TRBD1 or TRBD2 (6 bases each). Germline V CDR1 and CDR2: GTSNPN, SVGIG (reference sequence). CDR3 length equals 12 residues. Trimming removed 3 bases from V and 6 bases from J, with 8 bases in between. The CDR3 loop is CAWREGAGELFF. For the CDR3, the DNA is TGTGCCTGGAGGGAGGGGGCCGGGGAGCTGTTTTTT.

This clonotype was observed many times. The chain has TRBV18 and TRBJ2-1; 11 positions agree with TRBD2. V shed 2 bases, J shed 4 bases, and the junction held 7 bases outside the gene matches. This CDR3 region has 17 residues. Germline loops: CDR1 KGHSH, CDR2 LQKENI. CDR3 DNA sequence: TGTGCCAGCTCACCAGGAACTAGCGGGAGTTTGTACAATGAGCAGTTCTTC. Its translation: CASSPGTSGSLYNEQFF.

This chain joins TRBV6-2 or TRBV6-3 and TRBJ1-2; no clear D. CDR3 size: 13 residues. Deletions cut 9 bases from V and 7 bases from J, with 18 bases between. In germline, CDR1 is MNHEY, CDR2 SVGEGT. The CDR3 loop is CASSITWSGGYTF. Here the CDR3 DNA reads TGTGCCAGTTCGATAACATGGTCCGGTGGCTACACCTTC.

This clonotype was found many times. The chain uses TRBV7-2 and TRBJ2-7; 9 bases agree with TRBD1. V was clipped by 5 bases and J by 5 bases; unmatched bases: 10. Germline loops: CDR1 SGHTA, CDR2 FQGNSA. There are 15 residues in the CDR3. CDR3 sequence: CASSVRPGQGHEQYF. The CDR3 nucleotides read TGTGCCAGCAGCGTACGCCCGGGACAGGGCCACGAGCAGTACTTC.

This clonotype was seen repeatedly, ten times or more. This chain connects TRBV3-1 to TRBJ2-5; tentative D call: TRBD1 (6 bases). Germline loops: CDR1 LGHDT, CDR2 YNNKEL (reference sequence). CDR3 length: 13 residues. V lost 2 bases, J lost 5 bases, and 9 bases lay in between. CDR3 sequence: CASSQPGVETQYF. CDR3 DNA: TGTGCCAGCAGCCAACCAGGGGTCGAGACCCAGTACTTC.

In nucleotides, the CDR3 is TGTGCCACCAGTGATGGGCAGAACACTGAAGCTTTCTTT. It translates to CATSDGQNTEAFF. The rearrangement uses TRBV24-1 and TRBJ1-1; the D is unclear. V lost 3 bases to trimming and J lost 1 base, with 5 bases between them. This CDR3 has 13 amino acids. CDR1 and CDR2 from the germline V gene are KGHDR and SFDVKD.